This TCR beta chain was sequenced for a study of control samples from healthy donors and cancer patients. This CDR3 has 16 residues. With 2 bases removed from V and 1 base from J, the gap between germline ends came to 12 bases. Germline V gene sequence: CDR1 MDHEN, CDR2 SYDVKM. TCRdb's copy holds only in-frame clones and misses some; the assay was immunoSEQ multiplex PCR. The sample consists of 40,000 to 60,000 clones, 87% of them appearing once. The receptor was isolated from a man aged 55 to 70 with head and neck cancer. The chain carries TRBV28 and TRBJ1-5, with D unresolved. Input material: PBMCs. The CDR3 region is CASSLRQVRSNQPQHF. The CDR3 region has the DNA TGTGCCAGCAGTTTACGACAAGTGCGGAGCAATCAGCCCCAGCATTTT. The entire variable domain, with the rest obtained from reference TRBV28 and TRBJ1-5, is as follows: DVKVTQSSRYLVKRTGEKVFLECVQDMDHENMFWYRQDPGLGLRLIYFSYDVKMKEKGDIPEGYSVSREKKERFSLILESASTNQTSMYLCASSLRQVRSNQPQHFGDGTRLSIL.